These 26 T cell receptor beta chains came from one sample sequenced in a study of chemoradiotherapy in HPV16-positive cancers. The table came from immunoSEQ multiplex PCR; TCRdb's copy has only in-frame clones and leaves some out. The table records some 28,000 clones, about four fifths of them present only once. The sample here was blood, taken from a patient who underwent chemoradiotherapy. The source is a human donor with HPV-associated anogenital cancer.

This clone was picked up a small number of times. The rearrangement uses TRBV5-1 and TRBJ1-6; maybe TRBD1 (5 bases). Germline V gene lookup returns CDR1 SGHRS and CDR2 YFSETQ. CDR3 size: 15 residues. Trimming shortened V by 3 bases and J by 6 bases, and 13 bases separated the two germline ends. The DNA for the CDR3 is TGCGCCAGCAGCTCGGAGACAGCGATTAATTCACCCCTCCACTTT. As protein: CASSSETAINSPLHF.

This chain uses TRBV5-1 with TRBJ1-2, with 8 bases identical to TRBD1. Germline assignment: CDR1 SGHRS and CDR2 YFSETQ. This CDR3 is built from 18 residues. Losses at the gene ends were 0 bases for V and 10 bases for J; bases not matched to a gene: 20. The CDR3 nucleotides are TGCGCCAGCAGCTTGGGCTTAAACCGGGACAGGTCCGTTTTTTTCTACACCTTC. Translated, it gives CASSLGLNRDRSVFFYTF. Complete variable domain (other parts from reference TRBV5-1 and TRBJ1-2): KAGVTQTPRYLIKTRGQQVTLSCSPISGHRSVSWYQQTPGQGLQFLFEYFSETQRNKGNFPGRFSGRQFSNSRSEMNVSTLELGDSALYLCASSLGLNRDRSVFFYTFGSGTRLTVV.

The chain uses TRBV7-2 and TRBJ1-4; the match to TRBD1 covers 10 bases. This CDR3 contains 15 residues. V was pared by 2 bases and J by 8 bases, with 5 bases of the junction left unmatched. The germline CDR1 and CDR2 sequences are SGHTA and FQGNSA. The CDR3 spells CASSLTGQGNEKLFF. For the CDR3, the DNA is TGTGCCAGCAGCTTAACGGGACAGGGGAACGAAAAACTGTTTTTT.

This chain connects TRBV30 to TRBJ2-2; TRBD2 is a possible D gene (7 bases). The V and J ends lost 2 bases and 7 bases respectively, with 20 bases between them. The germline V gene encodes CDR1 GTSNPN and CDR2 SVGIG (reference sequence). The CDR3 runs 16 residues. CDR3 residues: CAWSFKGGGYGGELFF. The CDR3 coding sequence is TGTGCCTGGAGTTTTAAGGGGGGGGGCTACGGCGGGGAGCTGTTTTTT.

V and J are TRBV5-1 and TRBJ2-7; D uncertain. The length of the CDR3 is 13 residues. CDR1 and CDR2 (germline): SGHRS, YFSETQ. Trimming shortened V by 2 bases and J by 2 bases, and 8 bases separated the two germline ends. CDR3 in DNA: TGCGCCAGCAGCTTTGACACGACCTACGAGCAGTACTTC. It yields the protein CASSFDTTYEQYF.

This clone was picked up one time. The chain employs TRBV6-1 and TRBJ1-5; 9 bases map to TRBD1. V was pared by 3 bases and J by 8 bases, with 8 bases of the junction left unmatched. The CDR3 is made up of 15 amino acids. The germline CDR1 and CDR2 sequences are MNHNS and SASEGT. The DNA for the CDR3 is TGTGCCAGCAGTGATCCGGGACAGGGATCGGAGCCCCAGCATTTT. Its protein product is CASSDPGQGSEPQHF.

This chain joins TRBV11-2 and TRBJ2-7; D is possibly TRBD1 (5 bases). Germline CDR1 reads SGHAT; CDR2 reads FQNNGV. The CDR3 is made up of 15 amino acids. The V gene lost 4 bases and the J gene lost 4 bases, with 17 bases spanning the gap. CDR3 DNA: TGTGCCAGCAGCTCGAGACCCCGAGACAGATACGAGCAGTACTTC. Protein product: CASSSRPRDRYEQYF.

V usage is TRBV14 and J usage is TRBJ2-2; TRBD2 matches 9 bases. This CDR3 is built from 20 residues. CDR1 is SGHDN and CDR2 is FVKESK in the germline V gene. V gave up 0 bases and J gave up 2 bases; unmatched junction bases: 13. CDR3 in amino acids: CASSQDEWRGGVYNTGELFF. CDR3 nucleotide sequence: TGTGCCAGCAGCCAAGATGAATGGCGGGGGGGCGTTTATAACACCGGGGAGCTGTTTTTT.

The rearrangement links TRBV5-6 to TRBJ2-5, with D uncertain. V lost 4 bases and J 3 bases, leaving 16 bases between the germline ends. The CDR3 has 15 residues. The germline CDR1 and CDR2 sequences are SGHDT and YYEEEE. The CDR3 is CASSHKGRVEETQYF. As DNA, the CDR3 is TGTGCCAGCAGCCACAAAGGGCGTGTAGAAGAGACCCAGTACTTC.

The gene calls are TRBV5-5 and TRBJ1-2; TRBD1 matches at 7 bases. This CDR3 contains 17 residues. Germline V CDR1 and CDR2: SGHKS, YYEKEE (reference sequence). The junction had 14 bases not matched to a gene; V was cut back by 4 bases and J by 2 bases. CDR3 region: CASSPGHSGTANYGYTF. Here the CDR3 DNA reads TGTGCCAGCAGCCCGGGTCACTCTGGGACAGCCAACTATGGCTACACCTTC.

V gene TRBV19 combines with J gene TRBJ2-2, with D perhaps TRBD1 (6 bases). Germline V CDR1 and CDR2: LNHDA, SQIVND (reference sequence). The CDR3 covers 14 residues. Trimming stripped 6 bases from V and 6 bases from J, with 14 bases between. The CDR3: CASRTKQGAGELFF. The CDR3 region has the DNA TGTGCCAGTAGGACCAAACAGGGCGCCGGGGAGCTGTTTTTT.

This chain uses TRBV28 with TRBJ1-4, with TRBD1 matching 8 bases. The ends lost 7 bases at V and 10 bases at J; junction bases unmatched: 8. CDR3 length: 13 residues. Germline V gene sequence: CDR1 MDHEN, CDR2 SYDVKM. The CDR3 bases are TGTGCCAGCATGGGGGACAGGCTTGTAAAACTGTTTTTT. It encodes CASMGDRLVKLFF.

The chain joins TRBV5-4 to TRBJ2-6; tentative D call: TRBD1 (6 bases). Trimming cost V 4 bases and J 4 bases, with 12 bases left between them. Germline lookup yields CDR1 SGHNT and CDR2 YYREEE (reference sequence). This CDR3 has 15 residues. CDR3 amino acids: CASSTGQNGANVLTF. The CDR3 DNA reads as TGTGCCAGCAGCACCGGACAGAACGGGGCCAACGTCCTGACTTTC. Filled out from reference TRBV5-4 and TRBJ2-6, the complete variable domain reads ETGVTQSPTHLIKTRGQQVTLRCSSQSGHNTVSWYQQALGQGPQFIFQYYREEENGRGNFPPRFSGLQFPNYSSELNVNALELDDSALYLCASSTGQNGANVLTFGAGSRLTVL.

The chain joins TRBV18 to TRBJ1-3, with D hard to call. V was trimmed by 4 bases and J by 2 bases, leaving 15 bases between them. This CDR3 contains 16 residues. Germline V gene sequence: CDR1 KGHSH, CDR2 LQKENI. CDR3 sequence (DNA): TGTGCCAGCTCACGTGAGGGAGGAGGGACTGGAAACACCATATATTTT. Its protein is CASSREGGGTGNTIYF.

V and J are TRBV11-1 and TRBJ2-4; perhaps TRBD2 as D (5 bases). V was cut by 4 bases and J by 1 base, with 5 bases left in between. Germline V gene sequence: CDR1 SGHAT, CDR2 FQDESV (reference sequence). This CDR3 is built from 13 residues. The CDR3 reads CASSWRAKNIQYF. CDR3 in DNA: TGTGCCAGCAGCTGGAGGGCCAAAAACATTCAGTACTTC.

This clone was detected a few times. V is TRBV2 and J is TRBJ2-4; D is undetermined. Germline loops: CDR1 SNHLY, CDR2 FYNNEI. Trimming pared 5 bases from V and 2 bases from J, leaving 10 bases between. The CDR3 spans 14 residues. The chain's CDR3 is CASSRPETKNIQYF. CDR3 DNA sequence: TGTGCCAGCAGTAGACCGGAAACCAAAAACATTCAGTACTTC.

In this sample, this clone turned up a few times. This chain joins TRBV6-5 and TRBJ1-2; 7 nucleotides line up with TRBD1. The CDR3 is 16 amino acids. V shed 4 bases, J shed 1 base, and the junction held 9 bases outside the gene matches. Germline lookup yields CDR1 MNHEY and CDR2 SVGAGI. This chain's CDR3 is CASSFNPGQSNYGYTF. The CDR3 DNA follows: TGTGCCAGCAGTTTCAACCCGGGACAGAGTAACTATGGCTACACCTTC.

This chain joins TRBV7-6 and TRBJ1-2; D ambiguous. Trimming shortened V by 4 bases and J by 2 bases, and 8 bases separated the two germline ends. Germline lookup yields CDR1 SGHVS and CDR2 FNYEAQ. The CDR3 is 13 residues long. The CDR3 loop reads CASSSDENYGYTF. CDR3 sequence (DNA): TGTGCCAGCAGCTCAGATGAAAACTATGGCTACACCTTC.

The V and J genes are TRBV9 and TRBJ2-3, with 11 bases identical to TRBD2. The CDR3 covers 23 residues. Germline CDR1 and CDR2: SGDLS and YYNGEE. Trimming cost V 3 bases and J 2 bases; bases outside gene matches: 26. This chain's CDR3 is CASSAGVAGGQVGSHLNTDTQYF. Here the CDR3 DNA reads TGTGCCAGCAGCGCCGGGGTAGCGGGGGGGCAAGTCGGGTCGCACTTAAACACAGATACGCAGTATTTT.

The chain has TRBV27 and TRBJ1-1; 9 bases agree with TRBD1. Germline CDR1 reads MNHEY; CDR2 reads SMNVEV (reference sequence). The ends lost 7 bases at V and 4 bases at J; junction bases unmatched: 4. CDR3 length: 13 amino acids. CDR3 sequence: CASTTDRGTEAFF. The DNA of the CDR3 is TGTGCCAGCACCACGGACAGGGGCACTGAAGCTTTCTTT.

Details on this clone: Other DNA sequences from this sample encode an identical CDR3 as well. This chain connects TRBV2 to TRBJ1-2; TRBD1 agrees at 12 bases. The J segment lost 8 bases and the V segment lost 6 bases, leaving 7 bases of the junction unmatched. The CDR3 contains 14 residues. Per the germline V gene, CDR1 is SNHLY and CDR2 is FYNNEI. The CDR3 DNA reads as TGTGCCAGCAGCCCGGGACAGGGGGCGGGGGGCTACACCTTC. Residues: CASSPGQGAGGYTF.

V is TRBV9 and J is TRBJ2-3; 11 bases are shared with TRBD2. Germline V gene lookup returns CDR1 SGDLS and CDR2 YYNGEE. V dropped 5 bases and J dropped 1; count of bases not matched to a gene: 15. The CDR3 runs to 19 residues. The CDR3 protein is CASRNLAGGGLEGTDTQYF. CDR3 coding DNA: TGTGCCAGCAGAAATCTAGCGGGGGGAGGCCTAGAGGGCACAGATACGCAGTATTTT. The full variable domain, with the rest looked up from reference TRBV9 and TRBJ2-3, is DSGVTQTPKHLITATGQRVTLRCSPRSGDLSVYWYQQSLDQGLQFLIQYYNGEERAKGNILERFSAQQFPDLHSELNLSSLELGDSALYFCASRNLAGGGLEGTDTQYFGPGTRLTVL.

The V and J genes are TRBV28 and TRBJ1-4, with unresolved D. The CDR3 sequence is 13 residues long. The germline gives CDR1 MDHEN, CDR2 SYDVKM. Trimming removed 2 bases from V and 7 bases from J, with 8 bases in between. The chain's CDR3 is CASSLGSGEKLFF. CDR3 in DNA: TGTGCCAGCAGTTTAGGATCAGGTGAAAAACTGTTTTTT. The variable domain in full, with the rest retrieved from reference TRBV28 and TRBJ1-4, is DVKVTQSSRYLVKRTGEKVFLECVQDMDHENMFWYRQDPGLGLRLIYFSYDVKMKEKGDIPEGYSVSREKKERFSLILESASTNQTSMYLCASSLGSGEKLFFGSGTQLSVL.

CDR3 in DNA: TGTGCCAGCAGCCAAGATGGCAATCAGCCCCAGCATTTT. Translation gives CASSQDGNQPQHF. The V call is TRBV4-2, the J call TRBJ1-5; D call uncertain. Deletions cut 0 bases from V and 2 bases from J, with 2 bases between. The germline CDR1 and CDR2 sequences are LGHNA and YNFKEQ. This CDR3 has 13 residues.

The chain has TRBV5-6 and TRBJ1-1; D is unresolved. The CDR3 length is 14 residues. Per the germline V gene, CDR1 is SGHDT and CDR2 is YYEEEE. V lost 3 bases, J lost 0 bases, and 9 bases lay in between. The CDR3 protein is CASSYRRVNTEAFF. The CDR3 coding sequence is TGTGCCAGCAGCTACCGACGGGTGAACACTGAAGCTTTCTTT.

This chain uses TRBV27 with TRBJ2-2, with 11 bases aligning to TRBD2. Trimming removed 4 bases from V and 5 bases from J; junction bases left unmatched: 9. The CDR3 consists of 17 residues. Germline V gives CDR1 MNHEY, CDR2 SMNVEV (reference sequence). The CDR3 region has the DNA TGTGCCAGCAGTTCCTACCTTAGCGGGGGGGAAACCGGGGAGCTGTTTTTT. This codes for CASSSYLSGGETGELFF.